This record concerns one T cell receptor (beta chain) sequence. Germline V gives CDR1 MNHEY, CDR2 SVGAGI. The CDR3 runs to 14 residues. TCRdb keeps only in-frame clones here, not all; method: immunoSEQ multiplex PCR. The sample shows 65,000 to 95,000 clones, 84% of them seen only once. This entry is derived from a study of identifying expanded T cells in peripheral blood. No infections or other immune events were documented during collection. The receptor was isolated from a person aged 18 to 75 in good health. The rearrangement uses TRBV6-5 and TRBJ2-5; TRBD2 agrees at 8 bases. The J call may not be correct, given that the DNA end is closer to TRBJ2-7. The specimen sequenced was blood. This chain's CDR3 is CASSYGRGLDEQYF. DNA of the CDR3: TGTGCCAGCAGTTACGGGCGGGGACTAGACGAGCAGTACTTC.